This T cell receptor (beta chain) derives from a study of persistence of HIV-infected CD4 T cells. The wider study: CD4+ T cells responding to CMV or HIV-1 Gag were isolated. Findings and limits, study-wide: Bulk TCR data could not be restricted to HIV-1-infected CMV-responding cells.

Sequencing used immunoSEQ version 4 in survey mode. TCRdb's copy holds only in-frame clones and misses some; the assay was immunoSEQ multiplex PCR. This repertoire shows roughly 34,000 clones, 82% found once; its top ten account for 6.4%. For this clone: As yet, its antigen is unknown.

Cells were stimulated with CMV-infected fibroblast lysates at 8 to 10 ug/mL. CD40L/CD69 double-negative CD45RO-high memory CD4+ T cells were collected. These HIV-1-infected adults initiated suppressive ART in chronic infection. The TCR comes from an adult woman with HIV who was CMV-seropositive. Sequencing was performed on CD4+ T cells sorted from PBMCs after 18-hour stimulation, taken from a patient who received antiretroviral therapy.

CDR3 region: CASSIDRQGWETQYF. In nucleotides, the CDR3 is TGTGCCAGTAGTATAGACCGACAGGGATGGGAGACCCAGTACTTC. V usage is TRBV19 and J usage is TRBJ2-5, with 7 nucleotides matching TRBD1. The CDR3 spans 15 residues. Germline assignment: CDR1 LNHDA and CDR2 SQIVND (reference sequence). V was clipped by 0 bases and J by 5 bases; unmatched bases: 6.